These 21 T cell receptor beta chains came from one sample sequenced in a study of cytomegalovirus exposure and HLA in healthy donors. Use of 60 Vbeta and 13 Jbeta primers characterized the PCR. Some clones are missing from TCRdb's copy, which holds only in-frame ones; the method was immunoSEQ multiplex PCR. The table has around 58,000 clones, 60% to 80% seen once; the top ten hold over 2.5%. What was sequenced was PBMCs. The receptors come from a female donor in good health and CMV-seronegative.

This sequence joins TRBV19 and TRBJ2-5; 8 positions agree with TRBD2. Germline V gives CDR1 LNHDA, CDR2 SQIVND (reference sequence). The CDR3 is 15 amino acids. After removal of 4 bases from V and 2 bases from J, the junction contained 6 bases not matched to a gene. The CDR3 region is CASSNLGTSQETQYF. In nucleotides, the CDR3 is TGTGCCAGTAGTAACCTAGGGACTAGTCAAGAGACCCAGTACTTC.

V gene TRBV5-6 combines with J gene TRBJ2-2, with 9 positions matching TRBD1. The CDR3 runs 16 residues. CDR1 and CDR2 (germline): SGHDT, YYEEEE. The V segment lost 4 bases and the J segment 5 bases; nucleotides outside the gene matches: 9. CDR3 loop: CASSTGTGLMTGELFF. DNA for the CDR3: TGTGCCAGCAGCACCGGGACAGGGCTTATGACCGGGGAGCTGTTTTTT.

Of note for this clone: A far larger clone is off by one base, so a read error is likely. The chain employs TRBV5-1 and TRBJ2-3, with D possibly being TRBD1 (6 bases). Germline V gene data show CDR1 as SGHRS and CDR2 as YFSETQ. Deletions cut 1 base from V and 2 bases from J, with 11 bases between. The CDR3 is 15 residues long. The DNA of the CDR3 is TGCGCCAGCAGCTTGTACTGGACAGACACAGATACGCAGTATTTT. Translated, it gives CASSLYWTDTDTQYF.

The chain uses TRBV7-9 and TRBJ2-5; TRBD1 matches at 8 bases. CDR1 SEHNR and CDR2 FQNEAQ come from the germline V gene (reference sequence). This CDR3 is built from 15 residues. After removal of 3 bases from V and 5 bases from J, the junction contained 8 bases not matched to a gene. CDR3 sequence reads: CASSFIQGAAETQYF. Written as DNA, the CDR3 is TGTGCCAGCAGCTTCATTCAGGGGGCAGCGGAGACCCAGTACTTC.

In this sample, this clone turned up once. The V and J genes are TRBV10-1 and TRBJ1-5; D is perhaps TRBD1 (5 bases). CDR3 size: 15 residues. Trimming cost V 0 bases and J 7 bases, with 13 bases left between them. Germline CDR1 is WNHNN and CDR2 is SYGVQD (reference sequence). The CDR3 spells CASSESGTGGQPQHF. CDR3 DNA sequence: TGCGCCAGCAGTGAGTCGGGAACCGGGGGGCAGCCCCAGCATTTT.

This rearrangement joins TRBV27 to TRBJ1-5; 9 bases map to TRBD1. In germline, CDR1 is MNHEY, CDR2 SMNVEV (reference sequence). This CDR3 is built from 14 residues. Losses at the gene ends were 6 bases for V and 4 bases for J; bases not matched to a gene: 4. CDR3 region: CASRGQGGNQPQHF. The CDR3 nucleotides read TGTGCCAGCAGGGGACAGGGAGGGAATCAGCCCCAGCATTTT.

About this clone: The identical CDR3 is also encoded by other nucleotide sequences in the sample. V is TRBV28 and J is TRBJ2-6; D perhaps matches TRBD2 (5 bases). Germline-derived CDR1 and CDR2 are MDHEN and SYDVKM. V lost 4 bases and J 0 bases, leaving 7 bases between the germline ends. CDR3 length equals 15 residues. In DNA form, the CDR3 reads TGTGCCAGCAGTTCGGGGAGCTCTGGGGCCAACGTCCTGACTTTC. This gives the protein CASSSGSSGANVLTF. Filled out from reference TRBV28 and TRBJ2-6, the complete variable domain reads DVKVTQSSRYLVKRTGEKVFLECVQDMDHENMFWYRQDPGLGLRLIYFSYDVKMKEKGDIPEGYSVSREKKERFSLILESASTNQTSMYLCASSSGSSGANVLTFGAGSRLTVL.

The CDR3 sequence is CASTETGVTGELFF. CDR3 DNA sequence: TGTGCCAGCACCGAGACAGGGGTCACCGGGGAGCTGTTTTTT. The V and J genes are TRBV6-1 and TRBJ2-2, with 8 bases aligning to TRBD1. Germline assignment: CDR1 MNHNS and CDR2 SASEGT. The ends lost 7 bases at V and 4 bases at J; junction bases unmatched: 5. This CDR3 region has 14 residues.

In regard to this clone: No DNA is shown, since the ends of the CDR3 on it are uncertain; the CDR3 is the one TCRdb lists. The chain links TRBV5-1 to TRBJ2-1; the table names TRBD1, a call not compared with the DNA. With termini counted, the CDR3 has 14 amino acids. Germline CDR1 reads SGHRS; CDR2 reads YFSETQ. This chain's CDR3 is CASSVGQGTTNGFF.

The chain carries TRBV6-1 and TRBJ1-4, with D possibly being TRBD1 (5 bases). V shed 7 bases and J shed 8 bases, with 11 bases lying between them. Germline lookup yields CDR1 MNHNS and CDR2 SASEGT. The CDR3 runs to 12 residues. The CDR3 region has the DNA TGTGCCAGCACTAGACAGCGCGAAAAACTGTTTTTT. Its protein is CASTRQREKLFF.

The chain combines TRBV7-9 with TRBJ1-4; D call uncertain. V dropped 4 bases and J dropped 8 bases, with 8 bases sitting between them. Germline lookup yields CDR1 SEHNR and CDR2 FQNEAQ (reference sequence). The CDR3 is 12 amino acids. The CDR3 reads CASSWGGEKLFF. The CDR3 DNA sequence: TGTGCCAGCAGCTGGGGAGGAGAAAAACTGTTTTTT.

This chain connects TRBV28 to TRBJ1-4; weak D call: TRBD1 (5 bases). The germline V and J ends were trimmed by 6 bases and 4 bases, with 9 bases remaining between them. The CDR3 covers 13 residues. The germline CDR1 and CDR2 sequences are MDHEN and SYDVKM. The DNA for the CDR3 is TGTGCCAGCAGCCTGACAGTTAATGAAAAACTGTTTTTT. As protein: CASSLTVNEKLFF.

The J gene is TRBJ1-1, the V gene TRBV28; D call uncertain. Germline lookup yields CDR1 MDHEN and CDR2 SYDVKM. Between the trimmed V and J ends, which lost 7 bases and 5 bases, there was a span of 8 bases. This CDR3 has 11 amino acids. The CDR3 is CASTLATEAFF. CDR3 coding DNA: TGTGCCAGCACCCTTGCGACTGAAGCTTTCTTT.

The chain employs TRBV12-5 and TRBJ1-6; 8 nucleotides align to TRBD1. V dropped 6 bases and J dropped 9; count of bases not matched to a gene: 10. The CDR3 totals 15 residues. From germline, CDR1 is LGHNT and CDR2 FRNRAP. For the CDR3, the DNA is TGTGCTAGTGGCCATCACAGGGGGTCGGTTTCACCCCTCCACTTT. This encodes CASGHHRGSVSPLHF.

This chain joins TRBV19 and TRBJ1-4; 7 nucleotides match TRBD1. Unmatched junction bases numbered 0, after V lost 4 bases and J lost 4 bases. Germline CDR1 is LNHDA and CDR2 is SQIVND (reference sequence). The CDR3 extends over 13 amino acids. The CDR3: CASSNRGNEKLFF. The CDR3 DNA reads TGTGCCAGTAGTAACAGGGGTAATGAAAAACTGTTTTTT.

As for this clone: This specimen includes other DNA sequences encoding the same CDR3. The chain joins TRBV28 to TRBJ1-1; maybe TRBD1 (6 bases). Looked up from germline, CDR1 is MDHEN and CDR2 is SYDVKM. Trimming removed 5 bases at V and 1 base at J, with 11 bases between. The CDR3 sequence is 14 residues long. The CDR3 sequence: CASSPPTGNTEAFF. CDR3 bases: TGTGCCAGCAGTCCTCCGACAGGGAACACTGAAGCTTTCTTT.

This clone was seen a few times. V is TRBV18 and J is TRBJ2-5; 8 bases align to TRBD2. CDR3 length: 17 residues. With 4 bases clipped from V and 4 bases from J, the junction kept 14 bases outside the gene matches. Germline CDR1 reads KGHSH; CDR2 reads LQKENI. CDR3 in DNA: TGTGCCAGCTCACTCCAATCTAGCGGGTCGACTGGAGAGACCCAGTACTTC. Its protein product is CASSLQSSGSTGETQYF. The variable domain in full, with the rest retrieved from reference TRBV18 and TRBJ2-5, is NAGVMQNPRHLVRRRGQEARLRCSPMKGHSHVYWYRQLPEEGLKFMVYLQKENIIDESGMPKERFSAEFPKEGPSILRIQQVVRGDSAAYFCASSLQSSGSTGETQYFGPGTRLLVL.

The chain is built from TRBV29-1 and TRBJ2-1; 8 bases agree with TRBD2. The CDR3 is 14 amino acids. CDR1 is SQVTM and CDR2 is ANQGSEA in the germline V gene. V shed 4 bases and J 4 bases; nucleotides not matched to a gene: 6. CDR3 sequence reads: CSVVSGGGYNEQFF. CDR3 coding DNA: TGCAGCGTTGTGTCGGGAGGGGGTTACAATGAGCAGTTCTTC.

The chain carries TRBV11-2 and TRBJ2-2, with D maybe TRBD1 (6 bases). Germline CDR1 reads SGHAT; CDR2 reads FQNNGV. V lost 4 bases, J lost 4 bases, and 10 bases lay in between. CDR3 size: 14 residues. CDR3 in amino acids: CASSSQGLTGELFF. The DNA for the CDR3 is TGTGCCAGCAGCTCCCAGGGGCTCACCGGGGAGCTGTTTTTT. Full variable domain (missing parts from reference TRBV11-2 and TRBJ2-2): EAGVAQSPRYKIIEKRQSVAFWCNPISGHATLYWYQQILGQGPKLLIQFQNNGVVDDSQLPKDRFSAERLKGVDSTLKIQPAKLEDSAVYLCASSSQGLTGELFFGEGSRLTVL.

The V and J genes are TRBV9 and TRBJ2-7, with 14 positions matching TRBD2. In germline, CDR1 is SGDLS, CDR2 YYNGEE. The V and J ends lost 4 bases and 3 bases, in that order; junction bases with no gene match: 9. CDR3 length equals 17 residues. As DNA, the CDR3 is TGTGCCAGCAGCAGGGCCGGGACTAGCGGGAGTATCTACGAGCAGTACTTC. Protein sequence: CASSRAGTSGSIYEQYF.

The CDR3 coding sequence is TGTGCCAGCAGTGAGAGGACAGGGTACTACAATGAGCAGTTCTTC. Its protein is CASSERTGYYNEQFF. The chain recombines TRBV2 with TRBJ2-1; TRBD1 matches at 8 bases. Germline values: CDR1 SNHLY, CDR2 FYNNEI. V lost 3 bases to trimming and J lost 3 bases; unmatched junction nucleotides: 4. This CDR3 is 15 amino acids long.